The 10 T cell receptor beta chains reported below all come from one sample, sequenced in a study of spatial heterogeneity in lung cancer. TCRdb fed the 5' RACE reads into MiXCR, producing one record per CDR3 protein. The data hold about 48,000 distinct CDR3 sequences, with roughly 5% observed a single time. Described time point: sample taken at primary tumor resection. Sequencing used PBMCs, obtained at surgery. These receptors were obtained from a male donor with early-stage non-small cell lung cancer.

This clonotype was seen repeatedly, ten times or more. This sequence joins TRBV20-1 and TRBJ2-7; possible D gene TRBD1, 5 bases. CDR3 size: 12 residues. Germline V gene lookup returns CDR1 DFQATT and CDR2 SNEGSKA (reference sequence). Trimming pared 2 bases from V and 3 bases from J, leaving 8 bases between. The CDR3 loop is CSARLGHYEQYF. The CDR3, as DNA: TGCAGTGCTAGACTCGGACACTACGAGCAGTACTTC.

This clonotype has a count of ten or more. The J gene is TRBJ1-6, the V gene TRBV30; D perhaps matches TRBD1 (5 bases). Germline V gene data show CDR1 as GTSNPN and CDR2 as SVGIG (reference sequence). The CDR3 covers 14 residues. The V gene lost 3 bases and the J gene lost 9 bases, with 15 bases spanning the gap. The CDR3 DNA reads as TGTGCCTGGAGACTTCAGGGTCTCGCTTCACCCCTCCACTTT. It translates to CAWRLQGLASPLHF.

This clonotype was seen repeatedly, ten times or more. This rearrangement joins TRBV12-3 or TRBV12-4 to TRBJ2-1; D unresolved. Trimming took off 7 bases at V and 8 bases at J, with 18 bases between the two ends. This CDR3 contains 14 residues. For the CDR3, the DNA is TGTGCCAGCACCCCTTCGGGCACCTCGGATGAGCAGTTCTTC. Translation: CASTPSGTSDEQFF.

J is TRBJ1-4 and V is TRBV4-3; TRBD1 matches at 7 bases. This CDR3 is built from 19 residues. The V segment lost 0 bases and the J segment 7 bases; nucleotides outside the gene matches: 17. Germline V gene sequence: CDR1 LGHNA, CDR2 YSLEER. The CDR3 DNA follows: TGCGCCAGCAGCCAAGATCTAGAGACAGGGACCCCAGTGGGTGAAAAACTGTTTTTT. Its protein is CASSQDLETGTPVGEKLFF.

The chain uses TRBV11-2 and TRBJ1-2; 7 bases agree with TRBD1. From germline, CDR1 is SGHAT and CDR2 FQNNGV. This CDR3 is 14 amino acids long. Trimming at V came to 0 bases and at J to 8 bases, leaving 6 bases not matched to a gene. The CDR3 reads CASSLETGVKGYTF. In nucleotides, the CDR3 is TGTGCCAGCAGCTTAGAAACAGGGGTCAAAGGCTACACCTTC.

This clonotype was detected many times. The chain employs TRBV28 and TRBJ1-2; the D is unclear. The CDR3 contains 13 residues. Trimming took 2 bases from V and 2 from J, leaving 6 bases between them. CDR1 is MDHEN and CDR2 is SYDVKM in the germline V gene. This CDR3 reads CASSLPQNYGYTF. The CDR3 bases are TGTGCCAGCAGTTTACCCCAGAACTATGGCTACACCTTC.

This clonotype has a count of ten or more. This rearrangement joins TRBV29-1 to TRBJ1-1; 7 positions match TRBD1. Trimming took 7 bases from V and 7 from J; bases not matched to a gene: 3. The CDR3 extends over 10 amino acids. Per germline, CDR1 SQVTM and CDR2 ANQGSEA. The CDR3 sequence is CSARTGEAFF. CDR3 in DNA: TGCAGCGCCCGGACAGGTGAAGCTTTCTTT.

This clonotype was seen at least ten times. The rearrangement links TRBV19 to TRBJ2-5, with TRBD1 identical over 8 bases. The CDR3 has 16 residues. The V gene end was trimmed by 1 base and the J gene end by 5 bases; junction bases not matched to a gene: 9. Germline lookup yields CDR1 LNHDA and CDR2 SQIVND (reference sequence). The CDR3 DNA is TGTGCCAGTAGTATAGGTGCAGGGGGCCTTACGGAGACCCAGTACTTC. Translated, it gives CASSIGAGGLTETQYF.

This clonotype was recorded many times. The V and J genes are TRBV7-2 and TRBJ2-2; 13 positions agree with TRBD2. V shed 5 bases, J shed 4 bases, and the junction held 13 bases outside the gene matches. The CDR3 spans 19 residues. Germline-derived CDR1 and CDR2 are SGHTA and FQGNSA. The CDR3 reads CASSQSFGLAGVGTGELFF. In DNA form, the CDR3 reads TGTGCCAGCAGCCAGAGTTTCGGACTAGCGGGAGTTGGCACCGGGGAGCTGTTTTTT.

In its sample, this clonotype was seen many times. The V gene is TRBV7-9, the J gene TRBJ1-1; D is uncertain. This CDR3 region has 14 residues. Germline loops: CDR1 SEHNR, CDR2 FQNEAQ (reference sequence). V was cut by 5 bases and J by 5 bases, with 15 bases left in between. CDR3 bases: TGTGCCAGCAGCCCCTCGGGATTTTGGACTGAAGCTTTCTTT. Translation: CASSPSGFWTEAFF.